This TCR beta chain is from a study of patients and donors after allogeneic stem cell transplantation. TCRdb passed the RT-PCR reads through MiXCR, listing each CDR3 protein once. The sample records approximately 430,000 distinct CDR3 sequences, under 20% being singletons. The receptor was derived from a human donor who was either an allogeneic HSCT recipient or a stem cell or donor lymphocyte infusion donor (not recorded which). It is not recorded whose cells these are; they may come from a transplant donor. Sample: blood, either unsorted or a sorted T cell fraction (not recorded which).

The CDR3 DNA sequence: TGTGCCATCAGGCGGGGACAGGGGGCTTACGAGCAGTACTTC. Amino acids: CAIRRGQGAYEQYF. This chain links TRBV10-3 with TRBJ2-7, with 12 positions matching TRBD1. The V gene end was trimmed by 6 bases and the J gene end by 4 bases; junction bases not matched to a gene: 4. This CDR3 contains 14 residues. Germline values: CDR1 ENHRY, CDR2 SYGVKD.